The 14 T cell receptor beta chains below were found in one sample sequenced in a study of shared T cell receptors in the human thymus. Sequenced by immunoSEQ multiplex PCR; TCRdb stores in-frame clones only, minus some. The sample lists just under 550,000 clones; around 78% were seen once. The same data also contributed to another study, on human thymus T cells.

The specimen was thymocytes. These receptors were collected from a boy under two years old with a congenital heart defect.

The V and J genes are TRBV6-5 and TRBJ1-1, with D possibly being TRBD1 (6 bases). Germline V CDR1 and CDR2: MNHEY, SVGAGI. V shed 4 bases and J shed 5 bases, with 20 bases lying between them. The CDR3 covers 16 residues. The CDR3 DNA reads TGTGCCAGCAGTTTATTAGACAGGAAAATGGGGACTGAAGCTTTCTTT. This codes for CASSLLDRKMGTEAFF.

The chain combines TRBV6-1 with TRBJ2-7; TRBD1 aligns across 7 bases. The J segment lost 1 base and the V segment lost 4 bases, leaving 1 base of the junction unmatched. CDR3 length: 13 residues. In germline, CDR1 is MNHNS, CDR2 SASEGT. This CDR3 reads CASSGQGSYEQYF. DNA for the CDR3: TGTGCCAGCAGTGGACAGGGTTCCTACGAGCAGTACTTC.

V usage is TRBV14 and J usage is TRBJ2-5, with 12 bases identical to TRBD2. The CDR3 covers 18 residues. V lost 2 bases and J lost 4; bases outside the gene matches: 11. In germline, CDR1 is SGHDN, CDR2 FVKESK. CDR3 loop: CASSQPLAGGPHGETQYF. The CDR3 DNA is TGTGCCAGCAGCCAACCCCTAGCGGGAGGGCCCCACGGAGAGACCCAGTACTTC.

The chain combines TRBV5-1 with TRBJ2-2; D not certain. This CDR3 contains 11 residues. The V end lost 8 bases, the J end lost 6 bases, and 8 bases lay between the germline ends. CDR1 and CDR2 from the germline V gene are SGHRS and YFSETQ. The CDR3 sequence is CASMFAGELFF. The CDR3 region has the DNA TGCGCCAGTATGTTTGCCGGGGAGCTGTTTTTT.

V gene TRBV6-5 combines with J gene TRBJ1-2; unclear D gene. V was pared by 0 bases and J by 4 bases, with 12 bases between. Germline lookup yields CDR1 MNHEY and CDR2 SVGAGI. The CDR3 length is 15 residues. CDR3 coding DNA: TGTGCCAGCAGTTACTCGAAACGGGGTTCCTATGGCTACACCTTC. This translates into CASSYSKRGSYGYTF.

About this clone itself: At one end, the junction sequence differs from germline, possibly due to a read error. This chain links TRBV5-4 with TRBJ2-5; 11 bases are a match to TRBD2. Per the germline V gene, CDR1 is SGHNT and CDR2 is YYREEE (reference sequence). The CDR3 length is 16 residues. CDR3 residues: CANSSGLAGFQETQYF. The CDR3 nucleotides are TGTGCCAACAGCTCTGGACTAGCGGGCTTCCAAGAGACCCAGTACTTC. The full variable domain, rest sourced from reference TRBV5-4 and TRBJ2-5, is ETGVTQSPTHLIKTRGQQVTLRCSSQSGHNTVSWYQQALGQGPQFIFQYYREEENGRGNFPPRFSGLQFPNYSSELNVNALELDDSALYLCANSSGLAGFQETQYFGPGTRLLVL.

The chain combines TRBV6-1 with TRBJ1-2, with a possible D match to TRBD1 (5 bases). CDR1 and CDR2 from the germline V gene are MNHNS and SASEGT. V lost 4 bases and J lost 1, with 19 bases in between. The CDR3 has 17 amino acids. The CDR3 spells CASSAIARQPINYGYTF. The DNA of the CDR3 is TGTGCCAGCAGTGCAATAGCTAGACAGCCCATTAACTATGGCTACACCTTC.

The chain carries TRBV5-3 and TRBJ2-3, with TRBD2 matching 14 bases. TRBV5-3 is given ORF status, its function remaining uncertain. Trimming took 4 bases from V and 1 from J; bases not matched to a gene: 5. The CDR3 is 17 amino acids. The CDR3, as DNA: TGTGCCAGAAGCCGAGGGACTAGCGGGAGAGGCACAGATACGCAGTATTTT. Translation gives CARSRGTSGRGTDTQYF.

This chain links TRBV25-1 with TRBJ2-5; 9 bases map to TRBD2. This CDR3 is 15 amino acids long. With V trimmed by 1 base and J by 4 bases, 4 bases remained unmatched. The germline V gene encodes CDR1 MGHDK and CDR2 SYGVNS. The CDR3 DNA is TGTGCCAGCAGTGAATCAAAGCGGGAGGCAGAGACCCAGTACTTC. This gives the protein CASSESKREAETQYF.

This chain joins TRBV4-2 and TRBJ2-2; 9 nucleotides match TRBD2. V lost 5 bases and J lost 5; bases outside the gene matches: 12. The CDR3 runs 17 residues. Germline CDR1 reads LGHNA; CDR2 reads YNFKEQ. The CDR3 spells CASSALCGRGYTGELFF. Written as DNA, the CDR3 is TGTGCCAGCAGCGCCCTCTGCGGGAGGGGGTATACCGGGGAGCTGTTTTTT.

A single count supports this clone. This chain links TRBV4-2 with TRBJ2-4, with a weak D call TRBD2 (7 bases). CDR3 size: 24 residues. Per germline, CDR1 LGHNA and CDR2 YNFKEQ. V lost 1 base, J lost 0 bases, and 34 bases lay in between. CDR3: CASSQVFRGEGGPNKDLAKNIQYF. CDR3 DNA: TGTGCCAGCAGCCAAGTTTTCAGGGGTGAGGGAGGGCCCAACAAAGACCTAGCCAAAAACATTCAGTACTTC.

The chain links TRBV21-1 to TRBJ2-3; TRBD2, the table's D call, was not compared with the DNA. TRBV21-1 is marked as a pseudogene. There are 20 residues in the CDR3. The chain's CDR3 is CASSLTSDRLGLAGVDTQYF. CDR3 coding DNA: TGTGCCAGCAGTTTAACCTCGGACAGGCTAGGACTAGCGGGAGTGGATACGCAGTATTTT.

The chain joins TRBV13 to TRBJ2-5; a possible D gene is TRBD1 (5 bases). Germline V lookup: CDR1 PRHDT, CDR2 FYEKMQ (reference sequence). The V and J ends lost 2 bases and 0 bases respectively, with 19 bases between them. The CDR3 loop spans 18 amino acids. The CDR3 region is CASSLSVGRAVYQETQYF. The CDR3 DNA reads TGTGCCAGCAGCTTATCCGTCGGCAGGGCGGTGTACCAAGAGACCCAGTACTTC.

The V call is TRBV9, the J call TRBJ2-3; TRBD1 aligns across 9 bases. Germline values: CDR1 SGDLS, CDR2 YYNGEE. With V trimmed by 2 bases and J by 11 bases, 12 bases remained unmatched. The CDR3 totals 15 residues. The CDR3 sequence is CASSVGTGQMWEQYF. The DNA of the CDR3 is TGTGCCAGCAGCGTCGGGACAGGGCAGATGTGGGAGCAGTATTTT.